This T cell receptor (beta chain) was recorded in a study of CD8 T cells in ankylosing spondylitis. Study results and caveats: A TCR beta motif of several highly homologous variants appeared characteristic of ankylosing spondylitis blood. Significant enrichment of disease-linked clones was reportedly seen in matched ankylosing spondylitis synovial fluid. Disease-linked clones had a CD8+ phenotype and relatively low frequency in peripheral blood.

In the case of this clonotype: The antigen is undetermined.

Each TCR beta library was made by quantitative 5'-RACE that incorporated molecular barcodes. TCRdb itself ran the 5' RACE reads through MiXCR, one entry per CDR3 protein. The sample contains around 100,000 distinct CDR3 sequences, 24% of which appear only once. The length of the CDR3 is 14 residues. Germline V gene sequence: CDR1 SGHTA, CDR2 FQGNSA. V trimming: 1 base; J trimming: 7 bases; junction bases outside the gene matches: 2. V usage is TRBV7-2 and J usage is TRBJ2-2, with 8 positions matching TRBD2. The sequence derives from a male donor with ankylosing spondylitis. Sequences were obtained from synovial fluid, either unsorted or a sorted T cell fraction (not recorded which). The CDR3 DNA follows: TGTGCCAGCAGCTTAGGTCGGGAGGGCGGGGAGCTGTTTTTT. This sequence encodes CASSLGREGGELFF.